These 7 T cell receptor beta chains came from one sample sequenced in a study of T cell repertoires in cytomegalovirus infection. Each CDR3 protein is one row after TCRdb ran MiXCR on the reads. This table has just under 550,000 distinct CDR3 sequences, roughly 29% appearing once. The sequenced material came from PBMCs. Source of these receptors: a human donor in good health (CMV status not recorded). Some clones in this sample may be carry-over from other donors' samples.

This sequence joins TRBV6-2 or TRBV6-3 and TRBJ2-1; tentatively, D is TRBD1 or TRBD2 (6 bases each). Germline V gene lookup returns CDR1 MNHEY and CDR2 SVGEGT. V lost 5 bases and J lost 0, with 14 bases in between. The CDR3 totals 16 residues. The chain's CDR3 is CASSRGTTFSYNEQFF. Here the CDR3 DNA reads TGTGCCAGCAGTCGGGGGACAACCTTCTCCTACAATGAGCAGTTCTTC.

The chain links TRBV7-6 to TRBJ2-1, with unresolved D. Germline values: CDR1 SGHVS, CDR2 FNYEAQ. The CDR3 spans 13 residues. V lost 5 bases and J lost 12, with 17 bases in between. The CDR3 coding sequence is TGTGCCAGCAGCGAAGACGTGGACCCCCGGCAGTTCTTC. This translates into CASSEDVDPRQFF. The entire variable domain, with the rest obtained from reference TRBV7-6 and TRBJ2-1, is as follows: GAGVSQSPRYKVTKRGQDVALRCDPISGHVSLYWYRQALGQGPEFLTYFNYEAQQDKSGLPNDRFSAERPEGSISTLTIQRTEQRDSAMYRCASSEDVDPRQFFGPGTRLTVL.

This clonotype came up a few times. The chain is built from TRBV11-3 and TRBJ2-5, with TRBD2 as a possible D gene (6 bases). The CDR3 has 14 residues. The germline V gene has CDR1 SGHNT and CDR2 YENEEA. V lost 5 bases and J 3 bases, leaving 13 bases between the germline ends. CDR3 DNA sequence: TGTGCCAGCAGCCCCCGGACTATTGAAGAGACCCAGTACTTC. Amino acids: CASSPRTIEETQYF.

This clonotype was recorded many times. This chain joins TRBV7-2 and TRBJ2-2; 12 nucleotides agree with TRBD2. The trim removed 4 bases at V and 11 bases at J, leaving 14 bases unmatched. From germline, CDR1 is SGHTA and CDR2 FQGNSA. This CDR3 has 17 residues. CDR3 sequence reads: CASSSGLAGLGRPELFF. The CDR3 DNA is TGTGCCAGCAGCTCGGGACTAGCGGGTCTCGGGCGGCCTGAGCTGTTTTTT. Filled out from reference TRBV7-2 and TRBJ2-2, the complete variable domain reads GAGVSQSPSNKVTEKGKDVELRCDPISGHTALYWYRQSLGQGLEFLIYFQGNSAPDKSGLPSDRFSAERTGGSVSTLTIQRTQQEDSAVYLCASSSGLAGLGRPELFFGEGSRLTVL.

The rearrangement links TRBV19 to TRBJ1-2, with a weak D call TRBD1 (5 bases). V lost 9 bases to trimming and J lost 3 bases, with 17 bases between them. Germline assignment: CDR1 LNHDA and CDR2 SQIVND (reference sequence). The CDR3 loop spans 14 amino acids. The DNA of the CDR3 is TGTGCCAGCACCAACCCCGGGACCGACTATGGCTACACCTTC. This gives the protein CASTNPGTDYGYTF.

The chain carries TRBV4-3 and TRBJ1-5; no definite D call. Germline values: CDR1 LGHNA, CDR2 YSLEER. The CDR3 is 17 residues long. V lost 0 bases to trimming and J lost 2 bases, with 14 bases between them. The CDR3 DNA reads TGCGCCAGCAGCCAAGATGTACGGCCAGTGCGCAATCAGCCCCAGCATTTT. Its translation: CASSQDVRPVRNQPQHF.

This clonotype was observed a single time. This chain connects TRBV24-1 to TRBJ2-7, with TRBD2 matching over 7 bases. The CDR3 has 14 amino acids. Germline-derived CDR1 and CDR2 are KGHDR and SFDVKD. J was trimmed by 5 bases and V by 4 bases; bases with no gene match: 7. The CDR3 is CATSEGGSRDEQYF. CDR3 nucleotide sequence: TGTGCCACCAGTGAGGGGGGGAGCAGGGACGAGCAGTACTTC.